Shown below are 4 T cell receptor beta chains from a single sample sequenced in a study of blood T cell repertoires in COVID-19. Generated by immunoSEQ multiplex PCR, the TCRdb table keeps only in-frame clones and is missing some. The sample yields 89,000 or so clones, under 85% seen once. The sample was peripheral blood. The receptors stem from a human donor in a cohort sampled during active COVID-19.

The chain joins TRBV29-1 to TRBJ1-2; 9 bases are a match to TRBD1. Germline CDR1 reads SQVTM; CDR2 reads ANQGSEA. The CDR3 has 12 residues. V trimming: 7 bases; J trimming: 6 bases; junction bases outside the gene matches: 6. The CDR3 nucleotides are TGCAGCGCGACCGGGACAGGGAATGGCTACACCTTC. This sequence encodes CSATGTGNGYTF.

This chain joins TRBV9 and TRBJ1-1, with 9 bases lining up with TRBD1. Germline assignment: CDR1 SGDLS and CDR2 YYNGEE. The CDR3 runs to 15 residues. V was pared by 3 bases and J by 1 base, with 4 bases of the junction left unmatched. The CDR3 nucleotides are TGTGCCAGCAGCGCTCCGGGACAGGGGAACACTGAAGCTTTCTTT. It specifies CASSAPGQGNTEAFF.

V is TRBV6-5 and J is TRBJ2-1; tentative D call: TRBD2 (6 bases). CDR1 MNHEY and CDR2 SVGAGI come from the germline V gene. V shed 7 bases and J shed 7 bases, with 14 bases lying between them. The CDR3 sequence is 13 residues long. The CDR3 DNA reads TGTGCCAGCAATAAACTAGCCGAGAATGAGCAGTTCTTC. Translated: CASNKLAENEQFF.

The CDR3 DNA is TGTGCCACCAAGAGGGACAGTGAAGAAGCTTTCTTT. It codes for CATKRDSEEAFF. The rearrangement uses TRBV2 and TRBJ1-1, with 7 bases lining up with TRBD1. CDR1 is SNHLY and CDR2 is FYNNEI in the germline V gene. CDR3 length: 12 amino acids. Losses at the gene ends were 10 bases for V and 8 bases for J; bases not matched to a gene: 10.